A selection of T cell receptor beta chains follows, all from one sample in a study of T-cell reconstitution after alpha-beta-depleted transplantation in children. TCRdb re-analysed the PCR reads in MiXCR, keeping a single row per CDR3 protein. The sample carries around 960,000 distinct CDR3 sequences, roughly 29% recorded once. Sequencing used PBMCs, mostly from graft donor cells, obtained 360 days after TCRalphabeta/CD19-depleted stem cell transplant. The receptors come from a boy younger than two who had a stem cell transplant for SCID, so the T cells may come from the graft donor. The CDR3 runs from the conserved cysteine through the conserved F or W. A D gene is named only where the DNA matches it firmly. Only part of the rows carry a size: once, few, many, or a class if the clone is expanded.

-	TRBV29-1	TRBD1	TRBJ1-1	CSVATGGTEAFF	TGCAGCGTCGCTACAGGGGGTACTGAAGCTTTCTTT
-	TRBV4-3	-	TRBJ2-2	CASSQVRVSTGELFF	TGCGCCAGCAGCCAAGTCCGGGTTAGCACCGGGGAGCTGTTTTTT
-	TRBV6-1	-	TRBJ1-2	CASRLGGRLGGYTF	TGTGCCAGCCGGCTAGGGGGAAGGTTAGGTGGCTACACCTTC
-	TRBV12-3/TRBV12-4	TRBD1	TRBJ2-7	CASSLGAGGNEQYF	TGTGCCAGCAGTTTAGGGGCAGGGGGCAACGAGCAGTACTTC
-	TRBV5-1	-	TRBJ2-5	CASSYSGTPQETQYF	TGCGCCAGCAGCTACTCCGGGACCCCCCAAGAGACCCAGTACTTC
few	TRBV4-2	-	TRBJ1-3	CASSQDDQERYGNTIYF	TGTGCCAGCAGCCAAGACGACCAGGAGCGTTATGGAAACACCATATATTTT
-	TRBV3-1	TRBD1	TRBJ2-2	CASSQVPGTVMNTGELFF	TGTGCCAGCAGCCAAGTGCCAGGGACAGTGATGAACACCGGGGAGCTGTTTTTT
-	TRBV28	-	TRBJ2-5	CASSFPSPSLVTQYF	TGTGCCAGCAGTTTCCCTAGCCCCTCCCTGGTGACCCAGTACTTC
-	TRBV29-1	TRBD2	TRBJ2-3	CSVPRGGGDTQYF	TGCAGCGTTCCGCGGGGGGGAGGAGATACGCAGTATTTT
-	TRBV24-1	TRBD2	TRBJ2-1	CATSSSGGSNEQFF	TGTGCCACCAGCTCAAGCGGGGGGTCCAATGAGCAGTTCTTC
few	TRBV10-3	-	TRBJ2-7	CAVRGDISLEMNEQYF	TGTGCAGTGAGGGGGGACATATCTCTTGAAATGAACGAGCAGTACTTC